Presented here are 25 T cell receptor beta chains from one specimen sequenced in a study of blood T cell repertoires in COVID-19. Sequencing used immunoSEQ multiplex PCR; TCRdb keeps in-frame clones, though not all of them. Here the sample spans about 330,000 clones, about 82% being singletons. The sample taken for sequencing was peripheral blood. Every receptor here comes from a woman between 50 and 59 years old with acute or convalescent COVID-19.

For the CDR3, the DNA is TGTGCCACCAGAGAACGGGGCCCAGGGAGGCCGAATTTAGCCAAAAACATTCAGTACTTC. It encodes CATRERGPGRPNLAKNIQYF. The chain carries TRBV15 and TRBJ2-4, with a tentative D call TRBD2 (6 bases). CDR1 and CDR2 from the germline V gene are LNHNV and YYDKDF (reference sequence). The V and J ends lost 6 bases and 0 bases respectively, with 27 bases between them. The length of the CDR3 is 20 residues.

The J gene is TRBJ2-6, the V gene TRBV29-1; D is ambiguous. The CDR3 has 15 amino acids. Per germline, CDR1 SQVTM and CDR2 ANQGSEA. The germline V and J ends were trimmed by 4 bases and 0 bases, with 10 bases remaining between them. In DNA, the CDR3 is TGCAGCGTTGGGGCAGCAGCCTCTGGGGCCAACGTCCTGACTTTC. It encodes CSVGAAASGANVLTF.

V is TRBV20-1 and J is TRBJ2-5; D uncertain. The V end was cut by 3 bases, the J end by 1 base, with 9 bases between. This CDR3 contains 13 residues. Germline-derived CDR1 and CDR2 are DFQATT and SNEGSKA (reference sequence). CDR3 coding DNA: TGCAGTGCTAGTTTTCCTCCCCAAGAGACCCAGTACTTC. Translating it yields CSASFPPQETQYF.

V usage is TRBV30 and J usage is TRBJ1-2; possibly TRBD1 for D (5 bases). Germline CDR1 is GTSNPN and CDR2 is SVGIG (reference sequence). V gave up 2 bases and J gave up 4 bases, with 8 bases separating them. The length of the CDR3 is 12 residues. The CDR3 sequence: CAWSPGFYGYTF. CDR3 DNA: TGTGCCTGGAGTCCAGGGTTCTATGGCTACACCTTC.

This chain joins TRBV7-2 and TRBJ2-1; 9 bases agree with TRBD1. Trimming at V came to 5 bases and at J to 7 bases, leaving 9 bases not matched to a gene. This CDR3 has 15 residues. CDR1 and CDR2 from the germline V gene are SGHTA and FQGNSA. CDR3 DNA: TGTGCCAGCAGCCAGAGCCGGGACAGGGAAAATGAGCAGTTCTTC. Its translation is CASSQSRDRENEQFF.

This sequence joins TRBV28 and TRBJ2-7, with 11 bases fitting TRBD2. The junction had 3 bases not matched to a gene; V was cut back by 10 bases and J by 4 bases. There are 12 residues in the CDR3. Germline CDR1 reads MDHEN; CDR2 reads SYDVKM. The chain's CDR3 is CATRLAGYEQYF. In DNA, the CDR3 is TGTGCCACCCGACTAGCGGGATACGAGCAGTACTTC.

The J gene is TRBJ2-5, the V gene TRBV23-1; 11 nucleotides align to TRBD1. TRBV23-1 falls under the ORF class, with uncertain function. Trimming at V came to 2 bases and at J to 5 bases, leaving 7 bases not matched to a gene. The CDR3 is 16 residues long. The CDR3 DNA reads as TGCGCCAGCAGTCAAAACAAGCGGACAGGGGGCGAGACCCAGTACTTC. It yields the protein CASSQNKRTGGETQYF.

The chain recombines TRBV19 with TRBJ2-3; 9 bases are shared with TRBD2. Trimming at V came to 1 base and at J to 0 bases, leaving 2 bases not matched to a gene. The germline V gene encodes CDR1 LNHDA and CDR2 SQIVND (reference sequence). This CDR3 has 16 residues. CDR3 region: CASSIVAGASTDTQYF. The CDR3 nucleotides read TGTGCCAGTAGTATAGTAGCGGGAGCCAGCACAGATACGCAGTATTTT.

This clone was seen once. The CDR3 DNA reads TGCGCCAGCAGTCAACTAGGGACAGGGATGTTTGGGGAGCAGTACTTC. Protein sequence: CASSQLGTGMFGEQYF. The J gene is TRBJ2-7, the V gene TRBV23-1, with TRBD1 matching 9 bases. TRBV23-1 is assigned to the ORF class and has an uncertain function. V shed 2 bases and J 7 bases; nucleotides not matched to a gene: 12. CDR3 size: 16 residues.

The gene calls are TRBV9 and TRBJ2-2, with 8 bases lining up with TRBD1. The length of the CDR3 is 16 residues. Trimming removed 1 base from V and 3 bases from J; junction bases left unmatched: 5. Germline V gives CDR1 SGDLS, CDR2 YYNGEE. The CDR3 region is CASSVQGARDTGELFF. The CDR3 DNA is TGTGCCAGCAGCGTACAGGGGGCGCGAGACACCGGGGAGCTGTTTTTT.

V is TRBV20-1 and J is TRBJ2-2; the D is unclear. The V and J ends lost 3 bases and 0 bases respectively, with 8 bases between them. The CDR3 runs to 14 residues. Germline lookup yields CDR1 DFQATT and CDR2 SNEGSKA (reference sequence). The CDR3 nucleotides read TGCAGTGCTAGTATCCCTCCGAACACCGGGGAGCTGTTTTTT. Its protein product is CSASIPPNTGELFF.

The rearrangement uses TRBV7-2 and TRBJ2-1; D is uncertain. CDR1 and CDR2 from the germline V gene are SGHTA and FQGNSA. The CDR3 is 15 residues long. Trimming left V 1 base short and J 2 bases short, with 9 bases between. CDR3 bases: TGTGCCAGCAGCTTAGTCGGCAGGCCCTACAATGAGCAGTTCTTC. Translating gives CASSLVGRPYNEQFF. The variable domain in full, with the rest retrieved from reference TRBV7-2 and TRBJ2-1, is GAGVSQSPSNKVTEKGKDVELRCDPISGHTALYWYRQSLGQGLEFLIYFQGNSAPDKSGLPSDRFSAERTGGSVSTLTIQRTQQEDSAVYLCASSLVGRPYNEQFFGPGTRLTVL.

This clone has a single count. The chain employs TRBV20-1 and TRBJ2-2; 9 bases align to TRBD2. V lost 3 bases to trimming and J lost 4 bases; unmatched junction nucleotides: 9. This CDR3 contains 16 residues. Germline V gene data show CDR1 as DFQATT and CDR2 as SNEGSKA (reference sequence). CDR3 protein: CSASVGGRAVTGELFF. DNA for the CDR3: TGCAGTGCTAGTGTCGGCGGGAGGGCCGTCACCGGGGAGCTGTTTTTT.

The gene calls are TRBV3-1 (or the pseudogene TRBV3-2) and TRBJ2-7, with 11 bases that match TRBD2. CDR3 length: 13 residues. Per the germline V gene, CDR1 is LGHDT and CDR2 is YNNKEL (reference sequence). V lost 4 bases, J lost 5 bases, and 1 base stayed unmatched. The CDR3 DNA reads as TGTGCCAGCAGCCTGGGACTAGCGGACGAGCAGTACTTC. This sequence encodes CASSLGLADEQYF.

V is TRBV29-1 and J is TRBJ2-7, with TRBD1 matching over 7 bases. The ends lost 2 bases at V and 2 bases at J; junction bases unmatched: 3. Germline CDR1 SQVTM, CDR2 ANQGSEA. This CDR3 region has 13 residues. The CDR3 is CSVERGQPYEQYF. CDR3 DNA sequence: TGCAGCGTTGAACGGGGACAGCCCTACGAGCAGTACTTC.

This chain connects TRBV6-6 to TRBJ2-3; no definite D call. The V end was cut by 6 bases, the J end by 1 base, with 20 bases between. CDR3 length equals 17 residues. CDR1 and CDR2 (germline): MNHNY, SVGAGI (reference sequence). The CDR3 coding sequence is TGTGCCAGCAGCCGAACTCGTCACCGATCGGGCACAGATACGCAGTATTTT. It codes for CASSRTRHRSGTDTQYF.

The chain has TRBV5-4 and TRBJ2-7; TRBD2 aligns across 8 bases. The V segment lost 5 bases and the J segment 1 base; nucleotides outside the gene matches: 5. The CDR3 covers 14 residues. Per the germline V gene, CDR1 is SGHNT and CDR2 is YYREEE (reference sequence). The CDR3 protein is CASRPGGASYEQYF. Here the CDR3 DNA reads TGTGCCAGCAGACCCGGGGGGGCATCCTACGAGCAGTACTTC.

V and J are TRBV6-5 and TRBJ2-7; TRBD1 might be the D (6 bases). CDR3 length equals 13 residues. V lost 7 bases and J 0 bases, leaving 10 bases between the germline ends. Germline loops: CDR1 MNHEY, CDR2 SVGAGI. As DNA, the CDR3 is TGTGCCAGCAACGCAGGGGCCTCCTACGAGCAGTACTTC. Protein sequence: CASNAGASYEQYF.

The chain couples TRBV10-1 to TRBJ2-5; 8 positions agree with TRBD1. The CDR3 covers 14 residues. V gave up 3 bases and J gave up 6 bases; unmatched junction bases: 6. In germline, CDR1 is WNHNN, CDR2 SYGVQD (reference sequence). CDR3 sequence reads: CASSENRDRQTQYF. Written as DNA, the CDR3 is TGCGCCAGCAGTGAAAACCGGGACAGGCAGACCCAGTACTTC.

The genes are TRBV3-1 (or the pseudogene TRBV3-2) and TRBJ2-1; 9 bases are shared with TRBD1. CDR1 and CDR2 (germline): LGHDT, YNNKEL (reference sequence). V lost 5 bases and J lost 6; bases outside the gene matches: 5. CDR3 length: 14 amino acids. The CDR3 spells CASSYGDRANEQFF. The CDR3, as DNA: TGTGCCAGCAGCTATGGGGACAGGGCCAATGAGCAGTTCTTC.

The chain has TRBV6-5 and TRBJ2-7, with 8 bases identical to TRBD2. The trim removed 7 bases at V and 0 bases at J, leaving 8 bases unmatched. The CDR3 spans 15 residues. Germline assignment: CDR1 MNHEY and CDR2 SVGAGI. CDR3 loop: CASTKTGTSSYEQYF. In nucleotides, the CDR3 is TGTGCCAGCACAAAGACCGGGACTAGCTCCTACGAGCAGTACTTC.

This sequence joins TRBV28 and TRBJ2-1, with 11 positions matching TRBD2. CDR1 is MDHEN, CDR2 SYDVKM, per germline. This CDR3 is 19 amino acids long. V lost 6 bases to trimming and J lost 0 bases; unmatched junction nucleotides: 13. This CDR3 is CASRNIPLAGGLSYNEQFF. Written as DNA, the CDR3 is TGTGCCAGCAGGAATATTCCCCTAGCGGGAGGACTCTCCTACAATGAGCAGTTCTTC.

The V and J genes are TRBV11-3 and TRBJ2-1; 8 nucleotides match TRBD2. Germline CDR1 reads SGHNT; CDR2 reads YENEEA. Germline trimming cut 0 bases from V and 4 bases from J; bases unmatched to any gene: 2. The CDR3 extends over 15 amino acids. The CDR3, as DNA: TGTGCCAGCAGCTTAGAAGCGGGAGTTTACAATGAGCAGTTCTTC. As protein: CASSLEAGVYNEQFF.

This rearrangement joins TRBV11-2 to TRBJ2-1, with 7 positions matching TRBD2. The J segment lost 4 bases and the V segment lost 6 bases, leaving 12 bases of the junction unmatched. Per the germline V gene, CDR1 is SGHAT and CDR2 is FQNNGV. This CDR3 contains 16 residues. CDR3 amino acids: CASRNGGEESYNEQFF. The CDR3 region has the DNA TGTGCCAGCAGAAATGGGGGGGAGGAAAGTTACAATGAGCAGTTCTTC.

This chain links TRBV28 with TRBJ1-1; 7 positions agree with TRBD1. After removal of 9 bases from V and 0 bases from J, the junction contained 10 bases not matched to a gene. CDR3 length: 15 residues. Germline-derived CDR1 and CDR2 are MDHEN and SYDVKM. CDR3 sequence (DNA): TGTGCCAGAAAGATGCGGGGACAGTTGAACACTGAAGCTTTCTTT. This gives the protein CARKMRGQLNTEAFF.